The rows below give T cell receptor beta chains drawn from one sample of a study of blood T cell repertoires in COVID-19. Produced via immunoSEQ multiplex PCR; TCRdb's table is partial and in-frame only. The sample lists around 180,000 clones; over 75% were seen once. Sequenced: peripheral blood. The receptors here all came from an elderly woman with acute or convalescent COVID-19. The CDR3 runs from the conserved cysteine through the conserved F or W. The order of the fields is clone size, J gene, V gene, D gene, CDR3 protein, CDR3 DNA. The D gene is left open where the match is weak. Clone size is shown for a subset of rows, as once, few, many or a class of expanded clone.

clone_size: .
j_call: TRBJ2-1
v_call: TRBV11-2
d_call: TRBD1
cdr3_aa: CASSSRDSEQFF
cdr3_nt: TGTGCCAGCAGCTCCCGGGACAGTGAGCAGTTCTTC

clone_size: .
j_call: TRBJ2-1
v_call: TRBV29-1
d_call: .
cdr3_aa: CSVGQVPYNEQFF
cdr3_nt: TGCAGCGTTGGACAGGTCCCCTACAATGAGCAGTTCTTC

clone_size: .
j_call: TRBJ1-6
v_call: TRBV5-1
d_call: TRBD1
cdr3_aa: CASSPRDRDSPLHF
cdr3_nt: TGCGCCAGCAGCCCGAGGGACAGGGATTCACCCCTCCACTTT

clone_size: .
j_call: TRBJ2-1
v_call: TRBV7-3
d_call: TRBD2
cdr3_aa: CASSLTFRSGRGLEFF
cdr3_nt: TGTGCCAGCAGCTTAACGTTCCGTAGCGGGAGAGGACTGGAGTTCTTC

clone_size: .
j_call: TRBJ1-1
v_call: TRBV3-1/TRBV3-2
d_call: TRBD1
cdr3_aa: CASSQEGQKVNTEAFF
cdr3_nt: TGTGCCAGCAGCCAAGAGGGACAGAAAGTTAACACTGAAGCTTTCTTT

clone_size: .
j_call: TRBJ2-1
v_call: TRBV20-1
d_call: .
cdr3_aa: CSASAASRDEQFF
cdr3_nt: TGCAGTGCTAGTGCCGCCTCCAGGGATGAGCAGTTCTTC

clone_size: .
j_call: TRBJ2-7
v_call: TRBV18
d_call: .
cdr3_aa: CASSPEVLYEQYF
cdr3_nt: TGTGCCAGCTCACCGGAGGTCCTCTACGAGCAGTACTTC

clone_size: once
j_call: TRBJ2-1
v_call: TRBV29-1
d_call: .
cdr3_aa: CSVEYGSSYNEQFF
cdr3_nt: TGCAGCGTTGAATACGGTAGCTCCTACAATGAGCAGTTCTTC

clone_size: few
j_call: TRBJ1-1
v_call: TRBV7-9
d_call: .
cdr3_aa: CASSSQGNTEAFF
cdr3_nt: TGTGCCAGCAGCTCACAGGGGAACACTGAAGCTTTCTTT

clone_size: .
j_call: TRBJ2-6
v_call: TRBV6-5
d_call: .
cdr3_aa: CASSYYRGVGANVLTF
cdr3_nt: TGTGCCAGCAGTTATTATCGGGGTGTTGGGGCCAACGTCCTGACTTTC

clone_size: .
j_call: TRBJ2-3
v_call: TRBV7-2
d_call: .
cdr3_aa: CASIGRKAPDTQYF
cdr3_nt: TGTGCCAGCATCGGGAGAAAAGCGCCAGATACGCAGTATTTT

clone_size: .
j_call: TRBJ1-2
v_call: TRBV27
d_call: .
cdr3_aa: CASSLGGGNGYTF
cdr3_nt: TGTGCCAGCAGTTTAGGTGGGGGCAATGGCTACACCTTC

clone_size: .
j_call: TRBJ2-2
v_call: TRBV9
d_call: TRBD1
cdr3_aa: CASSVDRAYTGELFF
cdr3_nt: TGTGCCAGCAGCGTCGACAGGGCTTATACCGGGGAGCTGTTTTTT

clone_size: .
j_call: TRBJ2-3
v_call: TRBV27
d_call: TRBD1
cdr3_aa: CASSLPDRADTQYF
cdr3_nt: TGTGCCAGCAGCCTACCCGACAGGGCAGATACGCAGTATTTT

clone_size: .
j_call: TRBJ2-7
v_call: TRBV25-1
d_call: TRBD2
cdr3_aa: CASSESYGVAGTYEQYF
cdr3_nt: TGTGCCAGCAGTGAATCCTATGGGGTAGCGGGAACCTACGAGCAGTACTTC

clone_size: .
j_call: TRBJ1-1
v_call: TRBV18
d_call: .
cdr3_aa: CASSQMTGNTEAFF
cdr3_nt: TGTGCCAGCTCTCAGATGACAGGGAACACTGAAGCTTTCTTT

clone_size: once
j_call: TRBJ2-3
v_call: TRBV5-1
d_call: .
cdr3_aa: CASSPGLRGDTQYF
cdr3_nt: TGCGCCAGCAGCCCCGGACTCCGAGGAGATACGCAGTATTTT

clone_size: .
j_call: TRBJ1-2
v_call: TRBV7-9
d_call: TRBD1
cdr3_aa: CASGQGTNYGYTF
cdr3_nt: TGTGCCAGCGGACAGGGGACTAACTATGGCTACACCTTC

clone_size: .
j_call: TRBJ2-7
v_call: TRBV5-6
d_call: .
cdr3_aa: CASSFKGVDEQYF
cdr3_nt: TGTGCCAGCAGCTTCAAAGGGGTCGACGAGCAGTACTTC

clone_size: once
j_call: TRBJ2-5
v_call: TRBV7-8
d_call: TRBD2
cdr3_aa: CASSHRLAGGQETQYF
cdr3_nt: TGTGCCAGCAGCCACCGACTAGCGGGGGGGCAAGAGACCCAGTACTTC

clone_size: .
j_call: TRBJ2-5
v_call: TRBV4-3
d_call: TRBD1
cdr3_aa: CASSQGQGVGETQYF
cdr3_nt: TGCGCCAGCAGCCAAGGACAGGGGGTTGGGGAGACCCAGTACTTC

clone_size: .
j_call: TRBJ1-5
v_call: TRBV5-6
d_call: .
cdr3_aa: CASSLGTRAGAQHF
cdr3_nt: TGTGCCAGCAGCTTGGGAACCCGGGCGGGAGCCCAGCATTTT

clone_size: .
j_call: TRBJ2-6
v_call: TRBV24-1
d_call: TRBD1
cdr3_aa: CATSDPSGQGLSGANVLTF
cdr3_nt: TGTGCCACCAGTGATCCGTCGGGACAGGGTCTCTCTGGGGCCAACGTCCTGACTTTC

clone_size: once
j_call: TRBJ2-7
v_call: TRBV1
d_call: .
cdr3_aa: CTSSRPGGGSSYEQYF
cdr3_nt: TGCACCAGCAGCCGCCCCGGGGGGGGGAGCTCCTACGAGCAGTACTTC

clone_size: .
j_call: TRBJ2-4
v_call: TRBV29-1
d_call: .
cdr3_aa: CSVERENIQYF
cdr3_nt: TGCAGCGTTGAACGAGAAAACATTCAGTACTTC

clone_size: .
j_call: TRBJ2-5
v_call: TRBV12-5
d_call: .
cdr3_aa: CASGLSTGRETQYF
cdr3_nt: TGTGCTAGTGGTTTGTCTACAGGGCGGGAGACCCAGTACTTC

clone_size: .
j_call: TRBJ2-1
v_call: TRBV10-1
d_call: .
cdr3_aa: CASSLTASSYNEQFF
cdr3_nt: TGCGCCAGCAGTTTGACCGCTAGCTCCTACAATGAGCAGTTCTTC

clone_size: .
j_call: TRBJ2-7
v_call: TRBV9
d_call: .
cdr3_aa: CASSVGGGLRIEQYF
cdr3_nt: TGTGCCAGCAGCGTCGGTGGGGGGTTAAGGATCGAGCAGTACTTC

clone_size: few
j_call: TRBJ2-1
v_call: TRBV27
d_call: TRBD2
cdr3_aa: CASSFRGLAGGTNEQFF
cdr3_nt: TGTGCCAGCAGTTTTCGCGGACTAGCGGGAGGCACCAATGAGCAGTTCTTC

clone_size: .
j_call: TRBJ1-3
v_call: TRBV29-1
d_call: .
cdr3_aa: CSVSREVGGNTIYF
cdr3_nt: TGCAGCGTCTCCAGGGAAGTGGGCGGAAACACCATATATTTT

clone_size: few
j_call: TRBJ2-4
v_call: TRBV27
d_call: TRBD2
cdr3_aa: CASSPREGDIQYF
cdr3_nt: TGTGCCAGCAGTCCCCGGGAGGGTGACATTCAGTACTTC

clone_size: .
j_call: TRBJ1-5
v_call: TRBV27
d_call: .
cdr3_aa: CASSLSYRVGNQPQHF
cdr3_nt: TGTGCCAGCAGTTTATCTTACAGGGTGGGCAATCAGCCCCAGCATTTT

clone_size: .
j_call: TRBJ1-4
v_call: TRBV19
d_call: .
cdr3_aa: CASSMFTASNEKLFF
cdr3_nt: TGTGCCAGTAGTATGTTTACAGCCTCTAATGAAAAACTGTTTTTT

clone_size: few
j_call: TRBJ2-7
v_call: TRBV6-5
d_call: .
cdr3_aa: CASRRVPGSSYEQYF
cdr3_nt: TGTGCCAGTAGACGAGTACCGGGATCGTCCTACGAGCAGTACTTC

clone_size: .
j_call: TRBJ2-7
v_call: TRBV28
d_call: TRBD2
cdr3_aa: CASSLRPGAGEDYEQYF
cdr3_nt: TGTGCCAGCAGTTTAAGGCCTGGGGCGGGGGAAGACTACGAGCAGTACTTC

clone_size: .
j_call: TRBJ1-6
v_call: TRBV10-3
d_call: .
cdr3_aa: CAISDSLSGYNSPLHF
cdr3_nt: TGTGCCATCAGTGACTCCCTCAGTGGTTATAATTCACCCCTCCACTTT

clone_size: .
j_call: TRBJ2-5
v_call: TRBV7-2
d_call: TRBD2
cdr3_aa: CASSRAGTRGETQYF
cdr3_nt: TGTGCCAGCAGCCGGGCCGGGACTAGGGGTGAGACCCAGTACTTC

clone_size: once
j_call: TRBJ2-3
v_call: TRBV11-3
d_call: TRBD1
cdr3_aa: CASSPGTGGRTDTQYF
cdr3_nt: TGTGCCAGCAGTCCCGGGACAGGGGGCCGGACAGATACGCAGTATTTT

clone_size: .
j_call: TRBJ2-1
v_call: TRBV6-5
d_call: .
cdr3_aa: CASSYDGRTLNEQFF
cdr3_nt: TGTGCCAGCAGTTACGATGGGAGGACTCTCAATGAGCAGTTCTTC

clone_size: .
j_call: TRBJ2-3
v_call: TRBV19
d_call: TRBD1
cdr3_aa: CASRDRGRIDTQYF
cdr3_nt: TGTGCCAGTAGAGACAGGGGGAGGATAGATACGCAGTATTTT

clone_size: .
j_call: TRBJ1-2
v_call: TRBV2
d_call: TRBD1
cdr3_aa: CATSPGGRGRGYTF
cdr3_nt: TGTGCCACCTCCCCGGGAGGCAGGGGGCGCGGCTACACCTTC

clone_size: .
j_call: TRBJ1-4
v_call: TRBV11-2
d_call: .
cdr3_aa: CASSSWGGRDEKLFF
cdr3_nt: TGTGCCAGCAGCTCCTGGGGAGGGCGGGATGAAAAACTGTTTTTT